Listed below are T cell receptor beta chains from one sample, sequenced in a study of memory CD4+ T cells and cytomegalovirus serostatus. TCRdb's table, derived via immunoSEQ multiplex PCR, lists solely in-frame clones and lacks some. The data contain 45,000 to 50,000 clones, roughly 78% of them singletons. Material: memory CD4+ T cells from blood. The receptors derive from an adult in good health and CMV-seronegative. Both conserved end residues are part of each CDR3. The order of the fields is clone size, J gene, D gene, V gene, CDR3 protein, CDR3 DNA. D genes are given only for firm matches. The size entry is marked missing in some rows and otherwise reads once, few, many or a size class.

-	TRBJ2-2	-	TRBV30	CAWGRETVNTGELFF	TGTGCCTGGGGCAGGGAAACGGTTAACACCGGGGAGCTGTTTTTT
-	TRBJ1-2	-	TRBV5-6	CASSLSWVIGYGYTF	TGTGCCAGCAGCTTGAGTTGGGTAATTGGCTATGGCTACACCTTC
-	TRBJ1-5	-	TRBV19	CASSSGGKRGGGQPQHF	TGTGCCAGTAGTAGCGGTGGGAAGAGGGGAGGAGGGCAGCCCCAGCATTTT
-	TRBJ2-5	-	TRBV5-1	CASSLAGAGGETQYF	TGCGCCAGCAGCTTGGCAGGGGCCGGGGGAGAGACCCAGTACTTC
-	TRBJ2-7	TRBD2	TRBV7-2	CASSSRLAGLAGSYEQYF	TGTGCCAGCAGCTCAAGACTAGCGGGACTCGCCGGGTCCTACGAGCAGTACTTC
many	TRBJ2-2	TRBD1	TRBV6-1	CASIGTANTGELFF	TGTGCCAGCATAGGGACAGCTAACACCGGGGAGCTGTTTTTT
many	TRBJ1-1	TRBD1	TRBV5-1	CASSLTGGWKGEAFF	TGCGCCAGCAGCTTGACAGGGGGCTGGAAAGGTGAAGCTTTCTTT
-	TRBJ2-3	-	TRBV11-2	CASSLNVVDTQYF	TGTGCCAGCAGCCTAAACGTCGTAGATACGCAGTATTTT
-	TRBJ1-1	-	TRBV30	CAWRLQGISEAFF	TGTGCCTGGAGGCTACAGGGAATTTCTGAAGCTTTCTTT
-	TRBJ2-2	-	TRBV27	CASSFRGGNTGELFF	TGTGCCAGCAGTTTTAGAGGGGGGAACACCGGGGAGCTGTTTTTT
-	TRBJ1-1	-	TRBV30	CAWSQTANGEAFF	TGTGCCTGGAGCCAAACCGCCAACGGTGAAGCTTTCTTT
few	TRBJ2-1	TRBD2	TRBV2	CASRRLAGGDNEQFF	TGTGCCAGCAGGAGGCTAGCGGGGGGCGACAATGAGCAGTTCTTC
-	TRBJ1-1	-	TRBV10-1	CASSRAIGAEAFF	TGCGCCAGCAGTCGGGCAATCGGCGCTGAAGCTTTCTTT
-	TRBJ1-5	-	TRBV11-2	CASSSTVSNQPQHF	TGTGCCAGCAGCTCGACGGTTAGCAATCAGCCCCAGCATTTT
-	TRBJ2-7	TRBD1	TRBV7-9	CASSLGADRGQGYEQYF	TGTGCCAGCAGCTTAGGGGCGGACAGGGGACAGGGCTACGAGCAGTACTTC
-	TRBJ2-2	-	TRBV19	CASQPLRGNTGELFF	TGTGCCAGCCAGCCTCTGCGGGGGAACACCGGGGAGCTGTTTTTT
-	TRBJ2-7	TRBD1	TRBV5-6	CASSYGDRTYEQYF	TGTGCCAGCAGCTACGGGGACAGAACCTACGAGCAGTACTTC
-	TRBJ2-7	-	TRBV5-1	CASSLVLGMEQYF	TGCGCCAGCAGCTTGGTTTTAGGGATGGAGCAGTACTTC
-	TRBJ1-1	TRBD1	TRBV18	CASSSQGKSAEAFF	TGTGCCAGCTCATCACAGGGGAAGTCGGCTGAAGCTTTCTTT
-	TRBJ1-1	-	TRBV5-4	CASSLALNTEAFF	TGTGCCAGCAGCTTGGCCTTGAACACTGAAGCTTTCTTT
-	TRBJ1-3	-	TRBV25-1	CASSEYTRSSGNTIYF	TGTGCCAGCAGTGAATATACTCGGAGCTCTGGAAACACCATATATTTT
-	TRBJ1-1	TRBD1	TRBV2	CASGQGGWNTEAFF	TGTGCCAGTGGACAGGGTGGATGGAACACTGAAGCTTTCTTT
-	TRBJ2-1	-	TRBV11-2	CASSLEWAYNEQFF	TGTGCCAGCAGCTTAGAATGGGCATACAATGAGCAGTTCTTC
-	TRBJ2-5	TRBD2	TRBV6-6	CASSRGETLYQETQYF	TGTGCCAGCAGTCGGGGGGAAACACTGTACCAAGAGACCCAGTACTTC
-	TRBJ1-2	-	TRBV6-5	CASSRGLNGYTF	TGTGCCAGCAGCCGGGGACTGAATGGCTACACCTTC
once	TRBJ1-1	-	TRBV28	CASTSGGGNTEAFF	TGTGCCAGCACTTCCGGAGGGGGGAACACTGAAGCTTTCTTT
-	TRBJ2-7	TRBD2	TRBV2	CATHSSSGYEQYF	TGTGCCACCCATTCGTCTAGCGGCTACGAGCAGTACTTC
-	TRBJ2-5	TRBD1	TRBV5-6	CASRTGTGGVWETQYF	TGTGCCAGCAGGACCGGGACAGGGGGCGTATGGGAGACCCAGTACTTC
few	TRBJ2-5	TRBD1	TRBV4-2	CASSSVGGEKTQYF	TGTGCCAGCAGTTCTGTAGGGGGCGAGAAGACCCAGTACTTC